This TCR beta chain derives from a study of CD8+CD57+ T cells in acquired aplastic anemia. Overall study: On average, sorted CD4+ and CD8+ cells gave around 3.3 ug of DNA.

For CDR3 and TCR beta VDJ profiling, genomic DNA was the template used. Using its own MiXCR run on the reads, TCRdb lists one record per CDR3 protein. The sample has hundreds of thousands of distinct CDR3 sequences, around 60% seen once. Study-level results: Patients shared twenty-nine CD8+ CDR3 sequences with controls.

V was trimmed by 2 bases and J by 8 bases, leaving 14 bases between them. Germline CDR1 and CDR2: SGDLS and YYNGEE. This CDR3 contains 15 residues. On this clonotype itself: Its target is not known.

This sequence joins TRBV9 and TRBJ1-6; D may be TRBD1 (6 bases). This receptor was identified in a human donor with severe aplastic anemia or a healthy control (not recorded which). The sample comprised sorted CD4+, CD8+, or CD8+CD57+ T cells (not recorded which) from PBMCs. The CDR3 spells CASSVLGGFDSPLHF. CDR3 nucleotides: TGTGCCAGCAGCGTCCTAGGGGGGTTTGATTCACCCCTCCACTTT.